Shown below are 21 T cell receptor beta chains from a single sample sequenced in a study of shared clonotypes between healthy human individuals (dated by TCRdb to 2018 to 2021). Receptors were amplified or captured by the immunoSEQ multiplex PCR assay. TCRdb re-hosts the immuneACCESS table, in-frame sequences only. Its copies lack some clones; in the studies checked, an unresolved V gene accounts for under half of them, and the cause for the rest is not known. The sample yields roughly 1.4 million clones; 98% were counted once. The top ten clones comprise about 0.35% of the sample. The sample was naive CD4+ T cells sorted from blood. The intended sense of this specimen's cell subset or site label: CD45RA+ positively selected. The source of these receptors is a man aged 25-45 years in good health.

V and J are TRBV19 and TRBJ2-2; D could derive from TRBD1 or TRBD2 (5 bases each). The CDR3 has 14 amino acids. The V end was cut by 10 bases, the J end by 2 bases, with 14 bases between. Looked up from germline, CDR1 is LNHDA and CDR2 is SQIVND (reference sequence). The CDR3 region is CAIAGTHNTGELFF. In nucleotides, the CDR3 is TGTGCCATAGCCGGGACCCACAACACCGGGGAGCTGTTTTTT.

This clone was recorded only once. V usage is TRBV5-4 and J usage is TRBJ2-3; 7 bases fit TRBD2. V lost 5 bases and J lost 2; bases outside the gene matches: 11. The germline V gene has CDR1 SGHNT and CDR2 YYREEE (reference sequence). The CDR3 consists of 16 residues. CDR3 in amino acids: CASSNHRDYITDTQYF. CDR3 sequence (DNA): TGTGCCAGCAGTAATCACCGGGACTATATCACAGATACGCAGTATTTT.

The rearrangement joins TRBV18 to TRBJ2-7; possibly TRBD1 for D (5 bases). The ends were cut back, 2 bases at V and 7 bases at J, with 18 bases in the middle. Germline assignment: CDR1 KGHSH and CDR2 LQKENI. The CDR3 is 15 residues long. DNA for the CDR3: TGTGCCAGCTCACCATTAGGGCAGGGCAATGGGGAGCAGTACTTC. The encoded protein is CASSPLGQGNGEQYF.

This chain connects TRBV7-9 to TRBJ2-5; 12 bases align to TRBD1. This CDR3 is 15 amino acids long. Germline loops: CDR1 SEHNR, CDR2 FQNEAQ (reference sequence). V gave up 5 bases and J gave up 2 bases; unmatched junction bases: 3. CDR3 DNA sequence: TGTGCCAGCAGCCGGGGACAGGGGGCGCAAGAGACCCAGTACTTC. Protein product: CASSRGQGAQETQYF.

V gene TRBV7-9 combines with J gene TRBJ2-7, with D unclear. This CDR3 comprises 13 residues. CDR1 is SEHNR and CDR2 is FQNEAQ in the germline V gene (reference sequence). V was trimmed by 0 bases and J by 6 bases, leaving 9 bases between them. The CDR3 spells CASSLAGSSEQYF. The CDR3 DNA sequence: TGTGCCAGCAGCTTAGCGGGGTCTTCCGAGCAGTACTTC.

The chain couples TRBV27 to TRBJ2-2; 15 positions match TRBD2. Looked up from germline, CDR1 is MNHEY and CDR2 is SMNVEV (reference sequence). The CDR3 sequence is 17 residues long. J lost 4 bases, V lost 10 bases, and 10 bases had no gene match. DNA of the CDR3: TGTGCCACCCAAGGACTAGCGGGAGGGTGGAGCACCGGGGAGCTGTTTTTT. Its translation is CATQGLAGGWSTGELFF.

The chain links TRBV28 to TRBJ2-7; 11 bases map to TRBD2. After removal of 10 bases from V and 4 bases from J, the junction contained 9 bases not matched to a gene. The germline CDR1 and CDR2 sequences are MDHEN and SYDVKM. The length of the CDR3 is 14 residues. CDR3 region: CATHTGLAAYEQYF. CDR3 bases: TGTGCCACTCATACGGGACTAGCGGCTTACGAGCAGTACTTC. Full variable domain (remainder filled in from reference TRBV28 and TRBJ2-7): DVKVTQSSRYLVKRTGEKVFLECVQDMDHENMFWYRQDPGLGLRLIYFSYDVKMKEKGDIPEGYSVSREKKERFSLILESASTNQTSMYLCATHTGLAAYEQYFGPGTRLTVT.

This CDR3 is CASRSGQGIRDTEAFF. In nucleotides, the CDR3 is TGTGCCAGCAGATCGGGACAGGGGATTCGAGACACTGAAGCTTTCTTT. The chain recombines TRBV6-6 with TRBJ1-1; the match to TRBD1 covers 10 bases. Germline values: CDR1 MNHNY, CDR2 SVGAGI (reference sequence). Losses at the gene ends were 6 bases for V and 3 bases for J; bases not matched to a gene: 10. CDR3 length: 16 amino acids.

This chain connects TRBV6-5 to TRBJ1-1, with D possibly matching TRBD1 (6 bases). Trimming shortened V by 2 bases and J by 4 bases, and 14 bases separated the two germline ends. CDR3 length: 15 amino acids. The germline CDR1 and CDR2 sequences are MNHEY and SVGAGI. For the CDR3, the DNA is TGTGCCAGCAGTTACCTAAGTACAGGGACCACTGAAGCTTTCTTT. Translated, it gives CASSYLSTGTTEAFF.

The gene calls are TRBV30 and TRBJ1-2; no definite D call. Germline CDR1 is GTSNPN and CDR2 is SVGIG (reference sequence). V lost 0 bases, J lost 1 base, and 9 bases lay in between. There are 14 residues in the CDR3. CDR3 sequence: CAWSVRQSNYGYTF. The DNA for the CDR3 is TGTGCCTGGAGTGTGAGGCAGAGTAACTATGGCTACACCTTC.

The rearrangement joins TRBV11-2 to TRBJ2-7; either TRBD1 or TRBD2 may supply D (6 bases each). The V gene lost 2 bases and the J gene lost 3 bases, with 14 bases spanning the gap. The CDR3 is 15 amino acids. Germline V gene sequence: CDR1 SGHAT, CDR2 FQNNGV. The CDR3 here is CASSLIEGGGYEQYF. In DNA form, the CDR3 reads TGTGCCAGCAGCTTAATTGAGGGGGGAGGCTACGAGCAGTACTTC.

The chain joins TRBV6-5 to TRBJ1-1; no clear D. Germline CDR1 reads MNHEY; CDR2 reads SVGAGI. Trimming stripped 4 bases from V and 5 bases from J, with 8 bases between. The CDR3 runs to 12 residues. DNA for the CDR3: TGTGCCAGCAGTTTAGCCGGAACTGAAGCTTTCTTT. Residues: CASSLAGTEAFF.

The V call is TRBV4-1, the J call TRBJ1-3; tentative D call: TRBD1 (6 bases). Germline V lookup: CDR1 MGHRA, CDR2 YSYEKL. CDR3 size: 13 residues. V dropped 8 bases and J dropped 2 bases, with 10 bases sitting between them. The CDR3 region is CASWTAAGNTIYF. The CDR3, as DNA: TGCGCCAGCTGGACAGCAGCTGGAAACACCATATATTTT.

The rearrangement links TRBV29-1 to TRBJ1-4; TRBD1 matches 7 bases. CDR3 size: 12 residues. Germline V gives CDR1 SQVTM, CDR2 ANQGSEA. The junction had 3 bases not matched to a gene; V was cut back by 7 bases and J by 4 bases. CDR3 amino acids: CSARGFNEKLFF. In nucleotides, the CDR3 is TGCAGCGCCAGGGGGTTTAATGAAAAACTGTTTTTT.

The chain carries TRBV7-9 and TRBJ1-2, with TRBD1 identical over 7 bases. Germline V gene data show CDR1 as SEHNR and CDR2 as FQNEAQ (reference sequence). The CDR3 loop spans 14 amino acids. The J segment lost 6 bases and the V segment lost 5 bases, leaving 9 bases of the junction unmatched. In DNA, the CDR3 is TGTGCCAGCAGCGCGATCCCAGGGGGAGATGGCTACACCTTC. Amino acid sequence: CASSAIPGGDGYTF.

J is TRBJ2-7 and V is TRBV5-5; D gene ambiguous. The CDR3 is 11 residues long. From germline, CDR1 is SGHKS and CDR2 YYEKEE (reference sequence). V gave up 2 bases and J gave up 5 bases, with 5 bases separating them. In DNA, the CDR3 is TGTGCCAGCAGCTTCCCCCACGAGCAGTACTTC. Translating gives CASSFPHEQYF.

The chain has TRBV6-1 and TRBJ1-1; unclear D gene. Germline V gene data show CDR1 as MNHNS and CDR2 as SASEGT. The CDR3 is made up of 13 amino acids. Trimming removed 3 bases from V and 0 bases from J, with 5 bases in between. The CDR3 protein is CASSDGLNTEAFF. CDR3 bases: TGTGCCAGCAGTGACGGATTGAACACTGAAGCTTTCTTT.

The chain employs TRBV7-6 and TRBJ2-3; TRBD1 matches 7 bases. This CDR3 is built from 18 residues. Germline loops: CDR1 SGHVS, CDR2 FNYEAQ. Trimming took 5 bases from V and 1 from J; bases not matched to a gene: 15. In DNA form, the CDR3 reads TGTGCCAGCAGCCAGGGGACCGGCAGGGGGAGCCGCACAGATACGCAGTATTTT. Encoded protein: CASSQGTGRGSRTDTQYF.

The chain joins TRBV6-5 to TRBJ2-5; 10 bases agree with TRBD2. Germline-derived CDR1 and CDR2 are MNHEY and SVGAGI. This CDR3 region has 15 residues. The junction had 7 bases not matched to a gene; V was cut back by 6 bases and J by 3 bases. The CDR3: CASRLAGAREETQYF. CDR3 bases: TGTGCCAGCAGGCTAGCGGGAGCCAGGGAAGAGACCCAGTACTTC.

This chain connects TRBV9 to TRBJ1-3; TRBD1 aligns across 9 bases. Germline V gene sequence: CDR1 SGDLS, CDR2 YYNGEE. Germline trimming cut 4 bases from V and 0 bases from J; bases unmatched to any gene: 5. This CDR3 is 16 amino acids long. CDR3: CASSQGQGYSGNTIYF. The CDR3 DNA reads TGTGCCAGCAGCCAGGGACAGGGTTACTCTGGAAACACCATATATTTT.

The V and J genes are TRBV28 and TRBJ1-1, with D possibly matching TRBD1 (5 bases). This CDR3 has 14 amino acids. Trimming took off 5 bases at V and 7 bases at J, with 17 bases between the two ends. Per germline, CDR1 MDHEN and CDR2 SYDVKM. In nucleotides, the CDR3 is TGTGCCAGCAGTGACCCTGGAGGGGCCAGTGAAGCTTTCTTT. Amino acids: CASSDPGGASEAFF.